This T cell receptor beta chain was found in a study of cytomegalovirus exposure and HLA in healthy donors. General study results and limits: Available immune exposure information was restricted to CMV serostatus only. Later analysis showed TCR association rates varying by HLA locus, highest for DRB1 and lowest for HLA-C. Later on, an analysis found that several of the most significant clusters appeared to be linked to common viral pathogens, which included parvovirus B19.

Amplification used 60 Vbeta primers and 13 Jbeta primers. Generated by immunoSEQ multiplex PCR, the TCRdb table keeps only in-frame clones and is missing some. Of roughly 180,000 clones listed, approximately 77% are singletons. CDR1 and CDR2 (germline): SGHRS, YFSETQ. J lost 1 base, V lost 1 base, and 7 bases had no gene match. This CDR3 has 16 residues. This clone has just a few counts. Its antigen is unidentified. The V call is TRBV5-1, the J call TRBJ1-1; 7 positions agree with TRBD1. This clonotype originated in a female donor in good health and CMV-seronegative. Sample: PBMCs. This CDR3 is CASSLTPGQANTEAFF. The CDR3, as DNA: TGCGCCAGCAGCTTGACACCCGGACAGGCGAACACTGAAGCTTTCTTT.